A selection of T cell receptor beta chains follows, all from one sample in a study of shared clonotypes between healthy human individuals. The data were produced by immunoSEQ multiplex PCR, yet TCRdb's version contains in-frame clones alone and is incomplete. Of about 800,000 clones listed, around 96% are singletons. Sequencing input: naive CD8+ T cells sorted from blood. All receptors come from a man younger than 45 in good health. CDR3s leave out the opening cysteine and the closing phenylalanine or tryptophan.

TRBV9	TRBJ2-7	ASSPGGTYSYEQY
TRBV11-2	TRBJ1-1	ASSNRITNTEAF
TRBV19	TRBJ2-7	ASSSFASSLYEQY
TRBV10-3	TRBJ2-1	AISETGNNEQF
TRBV7-9	TRBJ2-1	ASSDLDRVNEQF
TRBV5-1	TRBJ1-1	ASSLSGVDGEAF
TRBV7-6	TRBJ2-2	ASSLNEGFTGELF
TRBV7-9	TRBJ1-1	ASSLYPGTLNTEAF
TRBV7-6	TRBJ2-3	ASSSDYAGGGDTQY
TRBV28	TRBJ1-3	ASSWGLDSGNTIY
TRBV7-6	TRBJ2-1	ASSRVHLSSYNEQF
TRBV28	TRBJ1-5	ASLPPGHYSNQPQH
TRBV7-6	TRBJ1-1	ASSPDGTTEAF
TRBV10-3	TRBJ2-7	AISDQGQGEKY
TRBV7-9	TRBJ1-5	ASSPTSEHSNQPQH
TRBV28	TRBJ2-7	ASVGTPYYEQY
TRBV20-1	NA	SAKDYIEQY
TRBV4-3	TRBJ2-7	ASSQDQGGYEQY
TRBV6-6	TRBJ2-7	ASSYSRTAISEQY
TRBV4-1	TRBJ2-1	ASREAGGSSYNEQF
TRBV11-2	TRBJ2-1	ASSSLEAGGYLEQF
TRBV10-2	TRBJ2-2	ASSEGVDSNTGELF
TRBV9	TRBJ2-2	ASSVSEVKGTSATGELF
TRBV7-3	TRBJ2-3	ASSQQTSGTDTQY
TRBV27	TRBJ1-2	ASSPTGIYGYT
TRBV6-5	TRBJ1-1	ASSSPPRSNTEAF
TRBV19	TRBJ2-3	ASTREREAQY
TRBV27	TRBJ2-7	ASSPGTRGYEQY
TRBV15	TRBJ2-5	ATSRDRRIQETQY
TRBV5-4	TRBJ2-1	ASSPEGGNPGLAGEQF
TRBV19	TRBJ1-2	ASIWAWGPRGGNYGYT
TRBV28	TRBJ1-5	ASSSGTGYLQEPQH
TRBV2	TRBJ2-7	ASSEKVGTGNYEQY
TRBV30	TRBJ2-1	AWSSGIAGVDEQF
TRBV28	TRBJ1-2	ASSLRGVNT
TRBV13	TRBJ2-7	ASSWGVLPGEQY
TRBV29-1	TRBJ2-7	SVQGGEYGYEQY
TRBV20-1	TRBJ1-1	SARGVTEAF
TRBV10-3	TRBJ2-6	AISGLIDPGANVLT
TRBV4-1	TRBJ1-4	ASSQQPEGGDEKLF
TRBV27	TRBJ2-1	ASSLTGYNEQF
TRBV11-2	TRBJ2-3	ASSLDPTDTQY
TRBV5-1	TRBJ2-2	ASSPGGQGGWTGELF
TRBV6-6	TRBJ2-7	ASQWDVNYEQY
TRBV5-5	TRBJ1-3	ASSSPSSSGNTIY
TRBV25-1	TRBJ2-2	ASSVWDTGELF
TRBV7-9	TRBJ2-1	ASSSAVSANEQF
TRBV29-1	TRBJ2-5	SAERTDQETQY
TRBV19	TRBJ1-1	ASIGLPGWAF
TRBV7-9	TRBJ1-2	ASSTQSGQPFHGYT
TRBV5-1	TRBJ1-2	ASSSSPADVNYGYT
TRBV28	TRBJ1-2	ASSLSPGQGNYGYT
TRBV25-1	TRBJ2-7	ASSALLAGGEQY
TRBV7-2	TRBJ2-3	ASSLDGSIGY
TRBV27	TRBJ1-5	ASGYSGNQPQH
TRBV7-2	TRBJ2-7	ASSLGRQGPPYEQY
TRBV7-3	TRBJ2-7	ASSPEGTSGGEQY
TRBV7-2	TRBJ1-2	ASSNRRNYGYT
TRBV19	TRBJ1-5	ASKRTDSNQPQH
TRBV6-5	TRBJ2-1	ASSYGDNSYNEQF